Below, 22 T cell receptor beta chains from the same sample are listed, as sequenced in a study of CD8+ T cells in alopecia areata. Sequencing relied on a cDNA template that was reverse transcribed from extracted RNA. Method: immunoSEQ multiplex PCR; TCRdb's copy keeps in-frame clones and lacks some. The sample lists 130,000 or so clones, 47% occurring once. The source material was NKG2D-low CD8+ T cells sorted from blood. These receptors all come from a human donor with alopecia areata.

This clone was found a few times. CDR3 nucleotide sequence: TGTGCCAGCAGCTTAACGCAGTCCGGGGAGCTGTTTTTT. Protein product: CASSLTQSGELFF. V is TRBV7-9 and J is TRBJ2-2; D unclear. Per the germline V gene, CDR1 is SEHNR and CDR2 is FQNEAQ (reference sequence). CDR3 length: 13 amino acids. The V end lost 2 bases, the J end lost 6 bases, and 7 bases lay between the germline ends. The full variable domain, in which reference TRBV7-9 and TRBJ2-2 provide the parts outside the CDR3, is DTGVSQNPRHKITKRGQNVTFRCDPISEHNRLYWYRQTLGQGPEFLTYFQNEAQLEKSRLLSDRFSAERPKGSFSTLEIQRTEQGDSAMYLCASSLTQSGELFFGEGSRLTVL.

V is TRBV30 and J is TRBJ2-1; 9 bases map to TRBD2. Germline V lookup: CDR1 GTSNPN, CDR2 SVGIG (reference sequence). The CDR3 is 15 residues long. J gave up 7 bases and V 0 bases, and 7 bases lay outside the gene matches. As DNA, the CDR3 is TGTGCCTGGAGTGTTCTTGCGGGAGGGTTAAATGAGCAGTTCTTC. This sequence encodes CAWSVLAGGLNEQFF.

The chain uses TRBV7-2 and TRBJ2-5; no firm D call. The germline V gene has CDR1 SGHTA and CDR2 FQGNSA. V was shortened by 2 bases and J by 0 bases, with 10 bases between the two germline ends. The CDR3 totals 15 residues. Written as DNA, the CDR3 is TGTGCCAGCAGCTTAACGCAGGCTAACCAAGAGACCCAGTACTTC. It codes for CASSLTQANQETQYF.

The chain recombines TRBV27 with TRBJ1-2; 7 nucleotides align to TRBD1. From germline, CDR1 is MNHEY and CDR2 SMNVEV (reference sequence). The CDR3 is 12 residues long. Trimming at V came to 6 bases and at J to 6 bases, leaving 4 bases not matched to a gene. The CDR3 sequence is CASREGAHGYTF. The CDR3 nucleotides are TGTGCCAGCAGGGAGGGGGCGCATGGCTACACCTTC.

The CDR3 here is CASSSGGGSYNEQFF. CDR3 DNA sequence: TGTGCCAGCAGTTCGGGTGGCGGCTCCTACAATGAGCAGTTCTTC. The chain recombines TRBV27 with TRBJ2-1; D not certain. Germline loops: CDR1 MNHEY, CDR2 SMNVEV (reference sequence). The CDR3 runs to 15 residues. The V and J ends lost 4 bases and 0 bases respectively, with 10 bases between them.

The CDR3 region is CSVDGTGVGQETQYF. The CDR3 bases are TGCAGCGTTGATGGCACAGGGGTTGGGCAAGAGACCCAGTACTTC. The chain recombines TRBV29-1 with TRBJ2-5, with 7 positions matching TRBD1. Losses at the gene ends were 3 bases for V and 2 bases for J; bases not matched to a gene: 9. The CDR3 sequence is 15 residues long. Germline V gene lookup returns CDR1 SQVTM and CDR2 ANQGSEA.

The rearrangement links TRBV7-2 to TRBJ2-1; TRBD1 or TRBD2 may be the D gene (5 bases each). The V end lost 5 bases, the J end lost 5 bases, and 13 bases lay between the germline ends. Germline assignment: CDR1 SGHTA and CDR2 FQGNSA. This CDR3 is built from 14 residues. The CDR3 spells CASSEGLGDNEQFF. Here the CDR3 DNA reads TGTGCCAGCAGCGAAGGACTGGGGGACAATGAGCAGTTCTTC.

This clone was observed a handful of times. CDR3 protein: CASSPSVGEQYF. Written as DNA, the CDR3 is TGTGCCAGCTCACCCTCGGTTGGCGAGCAGTACTTC. This chain uses TRBV18 with TRBJ2-7; no reliable D call. V was pared by 3 bases and J by 6 bases, with 9 bases between. The CDR3 length is 12 residues. CDR1 KGHSH and CDR2 LQKENI come from the germline V gene. The entire variable domain, with the rest obtained from reference TRBV18 and TRBJ2-7, is as follows: NAGVMQNPRHLVRRRGQEARLRCSPMKGHSHVYWYRQLPEEGLKFMVYLQKENIIDESGMPKERFSAEFPKEGPSILRIQQVVRGDSAAYFCASSPSVGEQYFGPGTRLTVT.

The rearrangement joins TRBV29-1 to TRBJ2-1; no definite D call. The CDR3 runs to 13 residues. The germline V gene has CDR1 SQVTM and CDR2 ANQGSEA. Deletions cut 4 bases from V and 4 bases from J, with 11 bases between. The CDR3 nucleotides read TGCAGCGTTGTGAGCGACGAGTACAATGAGCAGTTCTTC. It yields the protein CSVVSDEYNEQFF.

J is TRBJ2-1 and V is TRBV29-1, with 9 bases lining up with TRBD2. Unmatched junction bases numbered 13, after V lost 4 bases and J lost 0 bases. There are 18 residues in the CDR3. The germline V gene encodes CDR1 SQVTM and CDR2 ANQGSEA. The CDR3 loop reads CSVVPAGGEASSYNEQFF. The CDR3 region has the DNA TGCAGCGTTGTGCCAGCGGGAGGAGAGGCCAGCTCCTACAATGAGCAGTTCTTC.

This chain joins TRBV7-9 and TRBJ2-3; D uncertain. V lost 5 bases to trimming and J lost 4 bases, with 13 bases between them. Germline loops: CDR1 SEHNR, CDR2 FQNEAQ (reference sequence). The CDR3 contains 14 residues. This chain's CDR3 is CASSPIRQPDTQYF. CDR3 nucleotide sequence: TGTGCCAGCAGCCCAATCCGTCAGCCAGATACGCAGTATTTT. The full variable domain, in which reference TRBV7-9 and TRBJ2-3 provide the parts outside the CDR3, is DTGVSQNPRHKITKRGQNVTFRCDPISEHNRLYWYRQTLGQGPEFLTYFQNEAQLEKSRLLSDRFSAERPKGSFSTLEIQRTEQGDSAMYLCASSPIRQPDTQYFGPGTRLTVL.

This clone occurred once. V usage is TRBV25-1 and J usage is TRBJ2-7, with D hard to call. There are 12 residues in the CDR3. Germline V gives CDR1 MGHDK, CDR2 SYGVNS. The V end lost 1 base, the J end lost 2 bases, and 3 bases lay between the germline ends. In DNA, the CDR3 is TGTGCCAGCAGTGAATTGGCCTACGAGCAGTACTTC. Translation: CASSELAYEQYF.

This rearrangement joins TRBV4-1 to TRBJ2-5; the D gene could be TRBD1 or TRBD2 (5 bases each). V lost 1 base, J lost 5 bases, and 11 bases lay in between. The CDR3 is 14 amino acids. Germline V gene data show CDR1 as MGHRA and CDR2 as YSYEKL. The chain's CDR3 is CASSQAGLAETQYF. The CDR3 DNA reads as TGCGCCAGCAGCCAAGCAGGGTTAGCGGAGACCCAGTACTTC.

The genes are TRBV29-1 and TRBJ2-7; 9 bases are shared with TRBD2. Germline assignment: CDR1 SQVTM and CDR2 ANQGSEA. J was trimmed by 3 bases and V by 6 bases; bases with no gene match: 12. The CDR3 covers 15 residues. In DNA, the CDR3 is TGCAGCGTCCTCGTCCGGACTAGCGTAAACTACGAGCAGTACTTC. The encoded protein is CSVLVRTSVNYEQYF.

This clone has more than one count but fewer than ten. The chain couples TRBV29-1 to TRBJ2-5; possibly TRBD2 for D (5 bases). Germline V gene lookup returns CDR1 SQVTM and CDR2 ANQGSEA. The V and J ends lost 4 bases and 5 bases respectively, with 14 bases between them. The CDR3 sequence is 13 residues long. CDR3 amino acids: CSVADLLEETQYF. CDR3 coding DNA: TGCAGCGTTGCCGATTTACTAGAGGAGACCCAGTACTTC.

This clone was seen only a few times. The rearrangement links TRBV29-1 to TRBJ2-3; D not resolved. CDR3 size: 16 residues. Germline CDR1 and CDR2: SQVTM and ANQGSEA. V gave up 3 bases and J gave up 1 base, with 17 bases separating them. As DNA, the CDR3 is TGCAGCGTTGATGATTCAGGCAAGTTGGGCACAGATACGCAGTATTTT. This codes for CSVDDSGKLGTDTQYF.

The rearrangement joins TRBV9 to TRBJ2-7, with D possibly matching TRBD2 (6 bases). V was trimmed by 4 bases and J by 6 bases, leaving 14 bases between them. The CDR3 sequence is 13 residues long. CDR1 SGDLS and CDR2 YYNGEE come from the germline V gene. This CDR3 is CASSPGDPFEQYF. In DNA, the CDR3 is TGTGCCAGCAGCCCGGGGGATCCTTTCGAGCAGTACTTC.

The sample holds a few counts of this clone. The gene calls are TRBV29-1 and TRBJ1-1, with TRBD1 as a possible D gene (6 bases). The V gene lost 2 bases and the J gene lost 8 bases, with 15 bases spanning the gap. Germline lookup yields CDR1 SQVTM and CDR2 ANQGSEA. CDR3 length: 13 amino acids. In DNA form, the CDR3 reads TGCAGCGTTGAAAGTCCCGGGGGCTTCGAAGCTTTCTTT. Protein: CSVESPGGFEAFF.

This clone was observed a handful of times. The chain has TRBV10-3 and TRBJ2-5; 8 bases are a match to TRBD1. This CDR3 is built from 14 residues. The V segment lost 3 bases and the J segment 3 bases; nucleotides outside the gene matches: 3. Germline V CDR1 and CDR2: ENHRY, SYGVKD. The CDR3 loop is CAISDLDREETQYF. CDR3 in DNA: TGTGCCATCAGTGACCTGGACAGGGAAGAGACCCAGTACTTC.

This clone was seen a handful of times. The chain is built from TRBV7-9 and TRBJ2-1; TRBD2 matches at 8 bases. Germline CDR1 and CDR2: SEHNR and FQNEAQ (reference sequence). The junction had 5 bases not matched to a gene; V was cut back by 4 bases and J by 3 bases. The CDR3 is 15 amino acids. The CDR3 nucleotides are TGTGCCAGCAGCTCATCGGGACTAGTCTACAATGAGCAGTTCTTC. Translated, it gives CASSSSGLVYNEQFF.

J is TRBJ2-1 and V is TRBV11-2, with TRBD1 matching over 8 bases. J lost 10 bases, V lost 1 base, and 0 bases had no gene match. Per the germline V gene, CDR1 is SGHAT and CDR2 is FQNNGV. The CDR3 is 12 residues long. CDR3 nucleotide sequence: TGTGCCAGCAGCTTAGGGACAGGGGAGCAGTTCTTC. It specifies CASSLGTGEQFF.

The genes are TRBV28 and TRBJ2-1, with D perhaps matching TRBD1 or TRBD2 (5 bases each). The CDR3 covers 12 residues. Trimming removed 11 bases at V and 0 bases at J, with 8 bases between. Germline V gene sequence: CDR1 MDHEN, CDR2 SYDVKM. CDR3 region: CAWGSSYNEQFF. DNA for the CDR3: TGTGCCTGGGGGAGCTCCTACAATGAGCAGTTCTTC.